This T cell receptor (beta chain) was captured in a study of CXCR3-negative and CXCR3-positive naive CD8 T cells. Study outcomes and limitations: Cryopreserved cells partially lost CXCR3 expression, and fresh PBMCs were used in most assays. A higher hydrophobicity marked the TRB CDR3s of CXCR3-positive naive cells versus CXCR3-negative naive cells. Naive CXCR3-positive and CXCR3-negative cells shared similar TRBV-TRBJ usage, unlike memory cells. Comparably high diversity was seen in both naive subsets, and much lower diversity in memory CD8+ cells.

On this clonotype itself: Its cognate antigen is unknown.

The libraries of TRB cDNA were constructed through 5' RACE using UMI labels. From its re-call of the 5' RACE reads, TCRdb lists each CDR3 protein once, without DNA. The sample holds around 88,000 distinct CDR3 sequences. CDR3 length: 12 residues. Germline assignment: CDR1 SQVTM and CDR2 ANQGSEA. This receptor was identified in a human donor in good health. Some clones in this sample may be carry-over from other donors' samples. This sequence joins TRBV29-1 and TRBJ1-2; TCRdb returns TRBD1, unconfirmable since there is no DNA. Material for sequencing was naive CXCR3+ CD8+ T cells from blood. Noted subset: CD45RO-CCR7+CD27+CD95- naive CD8+ T cells expressing CXCR3 (TNR3+). The CDR3 sequence: CSGGTESSGYTF.